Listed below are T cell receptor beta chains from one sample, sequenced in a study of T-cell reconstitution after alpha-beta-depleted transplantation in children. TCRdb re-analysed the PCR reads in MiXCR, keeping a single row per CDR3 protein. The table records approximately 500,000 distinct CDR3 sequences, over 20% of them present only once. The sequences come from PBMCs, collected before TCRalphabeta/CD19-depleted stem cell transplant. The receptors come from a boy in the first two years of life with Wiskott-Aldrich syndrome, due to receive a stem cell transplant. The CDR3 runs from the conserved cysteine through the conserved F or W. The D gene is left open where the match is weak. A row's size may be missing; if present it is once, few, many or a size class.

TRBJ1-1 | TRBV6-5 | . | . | TGTGCCAGCAGTTACTCGGGACTTAGGAACACTGAAGCTTTCTTT | CASSYSGLRNTEAFF
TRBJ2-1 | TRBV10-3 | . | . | TGTGCCATCAGAGGGACACCTTACAATGAGCAGTTCTTC | CAIRGTPYNEQFF
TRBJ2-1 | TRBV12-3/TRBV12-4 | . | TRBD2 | TGTGCCAGCAGTTTAAGCGGGAGCCCCCGGGTTGAGCAGTTCTTC | CASSLSGSPRVEQFF
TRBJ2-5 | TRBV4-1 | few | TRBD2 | TGCGCCAGCAGCCACCCGGGACTAGCGGAAGAGACCCAGTACTTC | CASSHPGLAEETQYF
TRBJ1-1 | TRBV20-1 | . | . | TGCAGTGCCGCTAGAGAAGCCGAAGCTTTCTTT | CSAAREAEAFF
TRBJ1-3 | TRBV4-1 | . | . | TGCGCCAGCAGCCAACCAGACAGGATCGGAAACACCATATATTTT | CASSQPDRIGNTIYF
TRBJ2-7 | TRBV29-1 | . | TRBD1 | TGCATCGTGAGACAGGGGATTACCTACGAGCAGTACTTC | CIVRQGITYEQYF
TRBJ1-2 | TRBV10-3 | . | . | TGTGCCACCACTTTTCACCCAAACGACTATGGCTACACCTTC | CATTFHPNDYGYTF
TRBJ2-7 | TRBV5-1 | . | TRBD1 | TGCGCCAGCAGCGAAAGACAGGGGGCATCCCCCCTAAATGTCTACGAGCAGTACTTC | CASSERQGASPLNVYEQYF
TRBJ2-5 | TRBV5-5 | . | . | TGTGCCAGCAGCTTTAGTCTGGGGGACCAAGAGACCCAGTACTTC | CASSFSLGDQETQYF
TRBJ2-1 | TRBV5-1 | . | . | TGCGCCAGCAGCTTGGGTGAAGGCTGGGGTGAGCAGTTCTTC | CASSLGEGWGEQFF
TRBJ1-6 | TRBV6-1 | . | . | TGTGCATTCGCCGGGGGAAGGAACTCACCCCTCCACTTT | CAFAGGRNSPLHF
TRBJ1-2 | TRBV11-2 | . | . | TGTGCCAGCAGCTTAGATCTCCTGACAGCCTATGGCTACACCTTC | CASSLDLLTAYGYTF
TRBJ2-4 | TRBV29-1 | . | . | TGCAGCGTTGCCGGGGCTCTAGCCAAAAACATTCAGTACTTC | CSVAGALAKNIQYF
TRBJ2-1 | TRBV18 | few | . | TGTGCCAGCTCACCAGGCGTGGTTGAGCAGTTCTTC | CASSPGVVEQFF
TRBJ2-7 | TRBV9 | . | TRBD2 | TGTGCCAGCAGCGTATCGGCTAGCGGGACCTACGAGCAGTACTTC | CASSVSASGTYEQYF
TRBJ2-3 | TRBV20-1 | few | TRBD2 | TGCAGTGCTAGTGGGCTAGCGGTCACAGATACGCAGTATTTT | CSASGLAVTDTQYF
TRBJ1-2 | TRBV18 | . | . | TGTGCCAGCTCACCACTACAGTCCTATGGCTACACCTTC | CASSPLQSYGYTF
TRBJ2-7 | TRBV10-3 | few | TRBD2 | TGTGCCATCGGCGTAGGGCTAGCGGGAGGGTTTTCCTACGAGCAGTACTTC | CAIGVGLAGGFSYEQYF
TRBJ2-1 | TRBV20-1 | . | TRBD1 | TGCAGTGCTAGAGGGGACAGTCAAAACCGCTACAATGAGCAGTTCTTC | CSARGDSQNRYNEQFF
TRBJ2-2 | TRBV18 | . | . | TGTGCCAGCTCGCAACAATCAGGCACCGGGGAGCTGTTTTTT | CASSQQSGTGELFF
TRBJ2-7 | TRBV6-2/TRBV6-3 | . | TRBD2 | TGTGCCAGCAGAAAAAGACTAGCGGGGGCCGGAGAGCAGTACTTC | CASRKRLAGAGEQYF
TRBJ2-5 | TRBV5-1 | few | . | TGCGCCAGCAGCCAATTGACGGGAGAAGAGACCCAGTACTTC | CASSQLTGEETQYF
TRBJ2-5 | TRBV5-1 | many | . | TGCGCCAGCAGCTTGGCATGGGAGACCCAGTACTTC | CASSLAWETQYF
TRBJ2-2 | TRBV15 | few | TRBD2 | TGTGCCACCAGCAGACGACTAGCGGATTTCACCGGGGAGCTGTTTTTT | CATSRRLADFTGELFF
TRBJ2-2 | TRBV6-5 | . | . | TGTGCCAGCAGTTTAAGGGGCGGAGGGACCGGGGAGCTGTTTTTT | CASSLRGGGTGELFF
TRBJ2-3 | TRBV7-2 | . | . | TGTGCCAGCAGAGGGGCTAGCACAGATACGCAGTATTTT | CASRGASTDTQYF
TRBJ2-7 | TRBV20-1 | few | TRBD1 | TGCAGTGCCGGACAGGGGGGCTACGAGCAGTACTTC | CSAGQGGYEQYF
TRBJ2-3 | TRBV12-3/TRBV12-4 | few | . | TGTGCCAGCAGTTTAAATCTAGCTACGCAGTATTTT | CASSLNLATQYF
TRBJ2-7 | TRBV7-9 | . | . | TGTGCCAGCAGCTTAATTCAGAGGGAGGAGCAGTACTTC | CASSLIQREEQYF
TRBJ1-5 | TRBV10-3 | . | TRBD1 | TGTGCCATCAGTGAGCTCGACAGGGGCAATCAGCCCCAGCATTTT | CAISELDRGNQPQHF
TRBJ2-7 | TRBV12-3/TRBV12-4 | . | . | TGTGCCAGCAGCCATGTAACCTACGAGCAGTACTTC | CASSHVTYEQYF
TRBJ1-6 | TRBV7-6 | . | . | TGTGCCAGCAGCTTAGCGACATGGACCGACCGTGGTGCCCTCCACTTT | CASSLATWTDRGALHF
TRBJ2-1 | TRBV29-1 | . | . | TGCAGCGTTGAAGAGAGCGGAGCGGCTGAGCAGTTCTTC | CSVEESGAAEQFF
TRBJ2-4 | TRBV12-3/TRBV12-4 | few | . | TGTGCCAGCAGTTCGATCACAGGGTTGGCCAAAAACATTCAGTACTTC | CASSSITGLAKNIQYF
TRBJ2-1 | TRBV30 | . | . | TGTGCCTGGAATCACAGGGTAAGAGACAATGAGCAGTTCTTC | CAWNHRVRDNEQFF